These 7 T cell receptor beta chains share one sample of origin, sequenced in a study of cytomegalovirus exposure and HLA in healthy donors. With 60 Vbeta and 13 Jbeta primers, the PCR was carried out. Method: immunoSEQ multiplex PCR; TCRdb's copy keeps in-frame clones and lacks some. This sample has 130,000 or so clones, with roughly 73% found just once. Sequenced sample: PBMCs. The origin of the receptors is a man aged 35 to 55 in good health and CMV-seronegative.

The gene calls are TRBV9 and TRBJ1-1; the D gene is possibly TRBD1 (6 bases). The CDR3 totals 14 residues. The V gene lost 4 bases and the J gene lost 1 base, with 11 bases spanning the gap. Germline CDR1 reads SGDLS; CDR2 reads YYNGEE. The CDR3 DNA reads TGTGCCAGCAGCCCAGGGGAGCAGAACACTGAAGCTTTCTTT. Amino acid sequence: CASSPGEQNTEAFF.

This sequence joins TRBV5-1 and TRBJ2-3; 9 nucleotides match TRBD1. The germline V gene encodes CDR1 SGHRS and CDR2 YFSETQ. The V and J ends lost 1 base and 1 base, in that order; junction bases with no gene match: 13. The CDR3 is 19 amino acids. CDR3 bases: TGCGCCAGCAGCTTGTGGGGGACAGGGCTGAGATCCGGCACAGATACGCAGTATTTT. The encoded protein is CASSLWGTGLRSGTDTQYF.

A few counts support this clone. The same CDR3 is also encoded by other DNA sequences in this sample. The chain joins TRBV6-1 to TRBJ1-3, with a tentative D call TRBD1 (6 bases). The CDR3 runs to 15 residues. Germline values: CDR1 MNHNS, CDR2 SASEGT. Trimming removed 2 bases from V and 0 bases from J, with 8 bases in between. CDR3 in DNA: TGTGCCAGCAGTGAACAGGGGAGCTCTGGAAACACCATATATTTT. This translates into CASSEQGSSGNTIYF.

V is TRBV27 and J is TRBJ2-4, with D hard to call. Germline-derived CDR1 and CDR2 are MNHEY and SMNVEV (reference sequence). The CDR3 runs to 18 residues. V lost 5 bases and J 0 bases, leaving 20 bases between the germline ends. The CDR3, as DNA: TGTGCCAGCAGTGACCTGGGCCACCGAGAGCTAGCCAAAAACATTCAGTACTTC. Its protein is CASSDLGHRELAKNIQYF.

The chain uses TRBV11-3 and TRBJ2-1; 8 bases are a match to TRBD1. The V segment lost 4 bases and the J segment 9 bases; nucleotides outside the gene matches: 17. In germline, CDR1 is SGHNT, CDR2 YENEEA. This CDR3 has 17 amino acids. CDR3: CASSSNAPLRGLGEQFF. The CDR3 nucleotides are TGTGCCAGCAGCTCGAATGCCCCGCTCAGGGGGCTTGGTGAGCAGTTCTTC.

The CDR3 here is CASSLDRRKFFSEQYF. Here the CDR3 DNA reads TGTGCCAGCAGTTTAGACCGGAGAAAATTCTTCTCCGAGCAGTACTTC. The gene calls are TRBV27 and TRBJ2-5; D unresolved. Matching the DNA end better, TRBJ2-7 makes the J call doubtful. Per germline, CDR1 MNHEY and CDR2 SMNVEV (reference sequence). This CDR3 contains 16 residues.

CDR3 nucleotides: TGTGCCAGCAGCTTTGGGCAGGGTGTCGGGGAGCTGTTTTTT. This translates into CASSFGQGVGELFF. The rearrangement uses TRBV7-2 and TRBJ2-2; TRBD1 is a possible D gene (5 bases). V lost 3 bases, J lost 7 bases, and 12 bases lay in between. CDR1 is SGHTA, CDR2 FQGNSA, per germline. CDR3 length: 14 amino acids.